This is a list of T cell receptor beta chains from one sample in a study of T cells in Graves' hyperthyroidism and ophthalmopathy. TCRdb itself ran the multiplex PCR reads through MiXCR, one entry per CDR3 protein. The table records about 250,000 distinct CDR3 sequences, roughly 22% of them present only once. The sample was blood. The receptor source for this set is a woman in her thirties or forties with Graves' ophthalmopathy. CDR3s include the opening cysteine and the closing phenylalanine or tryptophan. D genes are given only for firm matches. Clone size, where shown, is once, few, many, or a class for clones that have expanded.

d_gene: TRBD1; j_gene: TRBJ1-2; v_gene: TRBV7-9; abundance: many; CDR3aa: CASSSGQLYGYTF; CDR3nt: TGTGCCAGCAGCTCGGGACAGCTCTATGGCTACACCTTC
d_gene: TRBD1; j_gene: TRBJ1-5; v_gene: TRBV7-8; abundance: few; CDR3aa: CASSSGQGDQPQHF; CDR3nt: TGTGCCAGCAGTTCAGGACAGGGGGATCAGCCCCAGCATTTT
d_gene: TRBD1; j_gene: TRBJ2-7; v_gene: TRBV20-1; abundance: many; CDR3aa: CSAKQGAASYEQYF; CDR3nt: TGCAGTGCTAAACAGGGGGCGGCTTCCTACGAGCAGTACTTC
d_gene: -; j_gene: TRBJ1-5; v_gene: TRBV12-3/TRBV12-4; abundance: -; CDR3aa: CASSLALYMPQHF; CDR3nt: TGTGCCAGCAGTTTAGCGCTATACATGCCCCAGCATTTT
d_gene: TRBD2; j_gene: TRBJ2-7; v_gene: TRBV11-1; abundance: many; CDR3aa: CASSFGPASGRYEQYF; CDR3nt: TGTGCCAGCAGCTTTGGACCGGCTAGCGGGAGATACGAGCAGTACTTC
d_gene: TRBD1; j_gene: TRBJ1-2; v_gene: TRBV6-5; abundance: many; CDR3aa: CASGTGVGYTF; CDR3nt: TGTGCCAGCGGGACAGGGGTTGGCTACACCTTC
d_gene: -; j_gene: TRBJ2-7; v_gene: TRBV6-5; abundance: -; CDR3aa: CASSYTRDGDYEQYF; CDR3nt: TGTGCCAGCAGTTACACCCGGGACGGAGACTACGAGCAGTACTTC
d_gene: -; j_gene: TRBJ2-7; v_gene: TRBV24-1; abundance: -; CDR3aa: CATSAGGGSEQYF; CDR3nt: TGTGCCACCAGTGCAGGGGGCGGGAGCGAGCAGTACTTC
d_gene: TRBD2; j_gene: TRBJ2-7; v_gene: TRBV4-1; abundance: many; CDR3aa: CASSQVTSGLIYEQYF; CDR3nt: TGCGCCAGCAGCCAAGTGACTAGCGGGTTGATCTACGAGCAGTACTTC
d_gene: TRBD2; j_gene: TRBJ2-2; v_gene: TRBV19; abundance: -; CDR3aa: CASTTTSRTGELFF; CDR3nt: TGTGCCAGTACCACGACTAGCCGCACCGGGGAGCTGTTTTTT
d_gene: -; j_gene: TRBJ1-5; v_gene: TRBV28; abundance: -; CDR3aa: CASSPPTVLPYSNQPQHF; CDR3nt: TGTGCCAGCAGTCCACCCACGGTTTTGCCGTATAGCAATCAGCCCCAGCATTTT
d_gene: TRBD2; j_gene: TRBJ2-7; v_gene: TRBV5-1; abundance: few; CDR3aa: CASSTEAGVSEQYF; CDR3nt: TGCGCCAGCAGCACGGAAGCGGGGGTGTCCGAGCAGTACTTC
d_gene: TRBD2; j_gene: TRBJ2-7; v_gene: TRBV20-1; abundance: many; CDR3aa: CSAPLLLAGGYEQYF; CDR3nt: TGCAGTGCCCCCTTGTTGCTAGCGGGAGGCTACGAGCAGTACTTC
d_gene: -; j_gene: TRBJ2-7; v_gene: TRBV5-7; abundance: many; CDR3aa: CASSMGTGAGLVYYEQYF; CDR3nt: TGTGCCAGCAGCATGGGCACCGGGGCGGGACTGGTGTACTACGAGCAGTACTTC
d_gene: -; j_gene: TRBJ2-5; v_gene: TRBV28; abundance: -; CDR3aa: CASRPSGEETQYF; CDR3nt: TGTGCCAGCAGACCATCAGGGGAAGAGACCCAGTACTTC
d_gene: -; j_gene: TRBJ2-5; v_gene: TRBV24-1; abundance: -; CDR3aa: CATSDQHRGGETQYF; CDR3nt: TGTGCCACCAGTGATCAACACAGGGGAGGGGAGACCCAGTACTTC
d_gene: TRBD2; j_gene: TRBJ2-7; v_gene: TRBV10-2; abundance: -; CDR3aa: CASSPPGRTSGLYEQYF; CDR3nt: TGCGCCAGCAGCCCTCCGGGTCGGACTAGCGGGCTGTACGAGCAGTACTTC
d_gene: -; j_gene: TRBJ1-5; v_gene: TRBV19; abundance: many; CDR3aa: CATWGEDYSNQPQHF; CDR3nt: TGTGCCACCTGGGGGGAGGATTATAGCAATCAGCCCCAGCATTTT
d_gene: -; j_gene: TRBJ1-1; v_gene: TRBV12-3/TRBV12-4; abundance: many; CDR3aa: CASSLAQGTEAFF; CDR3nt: TGTGCTAGCAGCTTAGCACAGGGCACTGAAGCTTTCTTT
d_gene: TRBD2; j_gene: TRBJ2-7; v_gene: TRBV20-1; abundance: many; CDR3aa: CSGLAGGPYEQYF; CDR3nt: TGCAGTGGGCTAGCGGGAGGGCCCTACGAGCAGTACTTC
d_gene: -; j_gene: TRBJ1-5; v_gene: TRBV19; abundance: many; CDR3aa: CASSLLVAGVTQPQHF; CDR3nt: TGTGCCAGTAGTCTTCTGGTGGCAGGGGTGACTCAGCCCCAGCATTTT
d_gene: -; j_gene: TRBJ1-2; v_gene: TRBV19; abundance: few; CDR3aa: CASSMRDYGYTF; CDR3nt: TGTGCCAGTAGTATGCGGGACTATGGCTACACCTTC
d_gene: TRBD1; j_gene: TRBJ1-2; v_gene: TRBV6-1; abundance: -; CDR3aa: CASSKTGEASTF; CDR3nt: TGTGCCAGCAGCAAGACAGGGGAGGCGTCCACCTTC
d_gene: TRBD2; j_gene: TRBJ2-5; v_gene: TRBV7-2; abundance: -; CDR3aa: CASSLGGLAVFETQYF; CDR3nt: TGTGCCAGCAGCTTAGGTGGACTAGCTGTGTTTGAGACCCAGTACTTC
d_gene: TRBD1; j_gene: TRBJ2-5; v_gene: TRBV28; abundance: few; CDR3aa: CASSPIPRTGTRETQYF; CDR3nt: TGTGCCAGCAGTCCAATTCCCCGGACAGGCACAAGGGAGACCCAGTACTTC
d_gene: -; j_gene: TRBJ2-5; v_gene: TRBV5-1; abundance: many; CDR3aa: CASSVPRAVEETQYF; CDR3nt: TGCGCCAGCAGCGTCCCCAGGGCGGTAGAAGAGACCCAGTACTTC
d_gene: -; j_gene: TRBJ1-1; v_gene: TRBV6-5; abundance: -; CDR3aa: CASSYGQGRTEAFF; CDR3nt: TGTGCCAGCAGTTACGGGCAGGGGAGGACTGAAGCTTTCTTT
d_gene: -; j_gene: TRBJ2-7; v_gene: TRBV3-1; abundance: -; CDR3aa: CASSLRDWSYEQYF; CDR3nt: TGTGCCAGCAGCCTCCGGGACTGGTCCTACGAGCAGTACTTC
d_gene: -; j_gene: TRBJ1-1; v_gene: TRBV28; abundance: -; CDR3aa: CASSSIGHPMNTEAFF; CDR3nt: TGTGCCAGCAGTTCCATAGGACACCCTATGAACACTGAAGCTTTCTTT
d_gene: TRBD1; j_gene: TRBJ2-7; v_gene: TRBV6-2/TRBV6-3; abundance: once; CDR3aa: CASSLDRGHGYEQYF; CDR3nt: TGTGCCAGCAGCCTGGACAGGGGGCATGGCTACGAGCAGTACTTC
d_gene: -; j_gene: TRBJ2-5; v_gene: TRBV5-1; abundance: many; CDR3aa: CASSLAVGAPQETQYF; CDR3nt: TGCGCCAGCAGCTTGGCCGTGGGGGCGCCCCAAGAGACCCAGTACTTC
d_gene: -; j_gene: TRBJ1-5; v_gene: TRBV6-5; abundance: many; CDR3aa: CASSRTVSNQPQHF; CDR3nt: TGTGCCAGCAGTCGGACAGTTAGCAATCAGCCCCAGCATTTT
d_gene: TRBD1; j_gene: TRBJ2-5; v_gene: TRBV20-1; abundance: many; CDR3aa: CSALRDREETQYF; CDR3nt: TGCAGTGCTCTCCGGGACAGGGAAGAGACCCAGTACTTC
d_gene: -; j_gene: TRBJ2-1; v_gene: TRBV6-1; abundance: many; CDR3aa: CASRAGVNEQFF; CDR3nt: TGTGCCAGCAGGGCAGGGGTTAATGAGCAGTTCTTC